These 22 T cell receptor beta chains were all obtained from the same sample, sequenced in a study of shared clonotypes between healthy human individuals. Produced via immunoSEQ multiplex PCR; TCRdb's table is partial and in-frame only. Here the sample spans 550,000 to 650,000 clones, roughly 96% being singletons. The naive CD8 population came from CD45RO-negative cells selected for CCR7, without terminally differentiated effector memory CD45RA+ cells. The source material was naive CD8+ T cells sorted from blood. Every receptor here comes from a woman aged 25 to 39 in good health.

This rearrangement joins TRBV7-9 to TRBJ2-1; D not resolved. The germline CDR1 and CDR2 sequences are SEHNR and FQNEAQ (reference sequence). The CDR3 runs 11 residues. V was pared by 4 bases and J by 5 bases, with 3 bases between. CDR3: CASSWNNEQFF. CDR3 DNA: TGTGCCAGCAGCTGGAACAATGAGCAGTTCTTC. Full variable domain (rest looked up from reference TRBV7-9 and TRBJ2-1): DTGVSQNPRHKITKRGQNVTFRCDPISEHNRLYWYRQTLGQGPEFLTYFQNEAQLEKSRLLSDRFSAERPKGSFSTLEIQRTEQGDSAMYLCASSWNNEQFFGPGTRLTVL.

The chain uses TRBV29-1 and TRBJ1-1; unclear D gene. Trimming left V 3 bases short and J 7 bases short, with 9 bases between. Germline V CDR1 and CDR2: SQVTM, ANQGSEA. CDR3 size: 11 residues. The CDR3 reads CSVEVPVEAFF. The CDR3 DNA follows: TGCAGCGTTGAGGTTCCGGTTGAAGCTTTCTTT. Based on the CDR3 plus reference TRBV29-1 and TRBJ1-1, the full variable domain is SAVISQKPSRDICQRGTSLTIQCQVDSQVTMMFWYRQQPGQSLTLIATANQGSEATYESGFVIDKFPISRPNLTFSTLTVSNMSPEDSSIYLCSVEVPVEAFFGQGTRLTVV.

The CDR3 sequence: CASSWTGVRSNQPQHF. CDR3 coding DNA: TGTGCCAGCAGCTGGACCGGGGTTCGCAGCAATCAGCCCCAGCATTTT. The chain uses TRBV7-8 and TRBJ1-5; no firm D call. V lost 4 bases and J 1 base, leaving 14 bases between the germline ends. The CDR3 runs 16 residues. The germline V gene has CDR1 SGHVS and CDR2 FQNEAQ.

V is TRBV9 and J is TRBJ1-4; 9 positions match TRBD1. V lost 4 bases, J lost 3 bases, and 4 bases stayed unmatched. CDR1 is SGDLS and CDR2 is YYNGEE in the germline V gene. The CDR3 is 15 amino acids. Here the CDR3 DNA reads TGTGCCAGCAGCCCACAGGGGGCGTCTAATGAAAAACTGTTTTTT. Its protein is CASSPQGASNEKLFF.

The chain combines TRBV9 with TRBJ2-1, with 9 bases fitting TRBD2. CDR3 length: 14 amino acids. Trimming took 3 bases from V and 4 from J; bases not matched to a gene: 2. Germline V CDR1 and CDR2: SGDLS, YYNGEE. CDR3 sequence reads: CASSDAGGYNEQFF. The CDR3 coding sequence is TGTGCCAGCAGCGATGCGGGAGGGTACAATGAGCAGTTCTTC.

The rearrangement links TRBV19 to TRBJ1-2; 7 bases map to TRBD1. This CDR3 is 15 amino acids long. The V gene's germline CDR1 is LNHDA and CDR2 SQIVND (reference sequence). V dropped 10 bases and J dropped 1; count of bases not matched to a gene: 12. DNA of the CDR3: TGTGCCACCTTTGAGCGGACAGGCAATAACTATGGCTACACCTTC. Protein: CATFERTGNNYGYTF.

The chain joins TRBV7-9 to TRBJ2-7; the D gene could be TRBD1 or TRBD2 (6 bases each). The CDR3 covers 16 residues. Germline V gene sequence: CDR1 SEHNR, CDR2 FQNEAQ (reference sequence). The V gene lost 8 bases and the J gene lost 4 bases, with 24 bases spanning the gap. The CDR3 DNA follows: TGTGCCAGCCAGGGTACCACGGGGGCCTCCCATTACGAGCAGTACTTC. It yields the protein CASQGTTGASHYEQYF.

The chain recombines TRBV5-4 with TRBJ2-5; 7 nucleotides agree with TRBD1. The closer fit of TRBJ2-7 to the DNA end suggests the J call may be wrong. Looked up from germline, CDR1 is SGHNT and CDR2 is YYREEE (reference sequence). The CDR3 runs 14 residues. CDR3 sequence (DNA): TGTGCCAGCAGCGGAATGCCAGGGGGATACGAGCAGTACTTC. It specifies CASSGMPGGYEQYF.

The chain carries TRBV5-1 and TRBJ1-1; possibly TRBD1 for D (5 bases). CDR1 is SGHRS, CDR2 YFSETQ, per germline. The CDR3 has 15 residues. The ends were cut back, 4 bases at V and 4 bases at J, with 17 bases in the middle. As DNA, the CDR3 is TGCGCCAGCAGCGTCGACAGAGGGCGGTCCACTGAAGCTTTCTTT. This gives the protein CASSVDRGRSTEAFF.

The J gene is TRBJ2-1, the V gene TRBV27; D may be TRBD1 (6 bases). Germline V gives CDR1 MNHEY, CDR2 SMNVEV (reference sequence). Trimming cost V 2 bases and J 9 bases, with 20 bases left between them. The CDR3 spans 16 residues. The CDR3 DNA follows: TGTGCCAGCAGTTTAGGTAGTGGGCAGGGGTTGATTGAGCAGTTCTTC. Its protein is CASSLGSGQGLIEQFF.

The CDR3 DNA is TGCGCCAGCAGCCCTCCCAGGACAGGTTACGAGCAGTACTTC. Translated: CASSPPRTGYEQYF. The chain uses TRBV4-1 and TRBJ2-7; the match to TRBD1 covers 7 bases. V lost 4 bases to trimming and J lost 4 bases; unmatched junction nucleotides: 7. This CDR3 contains 14 residues. CDR1 MGHRA and CDR2 YSYEKL come from the germline V gene.

This clone is a singleton in its sample. This chain joins TRBV27 and TRBJ1-2; possibly TRBD1 for D (5 bases). The CDR3 is 13 amino acids. Trimming shortened V by 3 bases and J by 6 bases, and 11 bases separated the two germline ends. Germline loops: CDR1 MNHEY, CDR2 SMNVEV (reference sequence). In DNA form, the CDR3 reads TGTGCCAGCAGTTTTTCAGGGATCAATGGCTACACCTTC. Protein product: CASSFSGINGYTF.

V gene TRBV7-9 combines with J gene TRBJ1-3, with D tentatively TRBD1 (6 bases). Germline CDR1 is SEHNR and CDR2 is FQNEAQ (reference sequence). The CDR3 is 18 residues long. V was pared by 4 bases and J by 7 bases, with 26 bases between. The DNA for the CDR3 is TGTGCCAGCAGCTCTCGAACCGGGACACTTTCTAGCGGGAACACCATATATTTT. It specifies CASSSRTGTLSSGNTIYF. Full variable domain (missing parts from reference TRBV7-9 and TRBJ1-3): DTGVSQNPRHKITKRGQNVTFRCDPISEHNRLYWYRQTLGQGPEFLTYFQNEAQLEKSRLLSDRFSAERPKGSFSTLEIQRTEQGDSAMYLCASSSRTGTLSSGNTIYFGEGSWLTVV.

V and J are TRBV19 and TRBJ1-1; 8 bases are shared with TRBD1. Germline trimming cut 1 base from V and 6 bases from J; bases unmatched to any gene: 4. The CDR3 sequence is 14 residues long. Germline CDR1 LNHDA, CDR2 SQIVND (reference sequence). The CDR3 sequence: CASSIVTGGSEAFF. CDR3 DNA: TGTGCCAGTAGTATAGTCACAGGGGGGTCTGAAGCTTTCTTT.

The CDR3 DNA follows: TGTGCCAGCCGACTAGCGGGAGTCTCAGATACGCAGTATTTT. Amino acids: CASRLAGVSDTQYF. This sequence joins TRBV2 and TRBJ2-3; 12 bases fit TRBD2. Looked up from germline, CDR1 is SNHLY and CDR2 is FYNNEI. V lost 8 bases to trimming and J lost 4 bases; unmatched junction nucleotides: 4. This CDR3 contains 14 residues.

This chain joins TRBV27 and TRBJ2-3; the D is unclear. From germline, CDR1 is MNHEY and CDR2 SMNVEV (reference sequence). Trimming removed 5 bases at V and 5 bases at J, with 17 bases between. This CDR3 is built from 15 residues. CDR3 sequence (DNA): TGTGCCAGCAGTAGACATGAAGCCCGCCAAGATACGCAGTATTTT. The encoded protein is CASSRHEARQDTQYF.

The gene calls are TRBV9 and TRBJ2-7, with 7 bases matching TRBD2. The germline CDR1 and CDR2 sequences are SGDLS and YYNGEE. The CDR3 sequence is 15 residues long. With V trimmed by 4 bases and J by 1 base, 8 bases remained unmatched. The CDR3, as DNA: TGTGCCAGCAGCCTATGGGCTAGCGGATCCTACGAGCAGTACTTC. Its protein is CASSLWASGSYEQYF.

The rearrangement links TRBV11-2 to TRBJ2-1; 10 bases map to TRBD2. The CDR3 is 16 residues long. Germline CDR1 and CDR2: SGHAT and FQNNGV. V lost 5 bases to trimming and J lost 2 bases; unmatched junction nucleotides: 6. For the CDR3, the DNA is TGTGCCAGCAGCCAAAATAGCGGGGGGCCCTACAATGAGCAGTTCTTC. This translates into CASSQNSGGPYNEQFF.

The CDR3 DNA sequence: TGTGCCAGCAGCGTATCTCACAGGGGGCCCGGGGAGCTGTTTTTT. Translating gives CASSVSHRGPGELFF. The J gene is TRBJ2-2, the V gene TRBV9, with 9 bases that match TRBD1. Germline V gives CDR1 SGDLS, CDR2 YYNGEE. CDR3 length: 15 amino acids. The V gene end was trimmed by 1 base and the J gene end by 6 bases; junction bases not matched to a gene: 4.

The rearrangement uses TRBV10-3 and TRBJ2-7, with 9 nucleotides matching TRBD1. V lost 4 bases to trimming and J lost 5 bases; unmatched junction nucleotides: 0. This CDR3 has 12 residues. The V gene's germline CDR1 is ENHRY and CDR2 SYGVKD. The chain's CDR3 is CAISGQGDEQYF. In DNA, the CDR3 is TGTGCCATCAGTGGACAGGGGGACGAGCAGTACTTC.

J is TRBJ1-1 and V is TRBV2; D might be TRBD1 (5 bases). CDR1 and CDR2 from the germline V gene are SNHLY and FYNNEI. The ends were cut back, 3 bases at V and 6 bases at J, with 14 bases in the middle. The CDR3 is 14 residues long. CDR3 bases: TGTGCCAGCAGTGATCCGGCCGGGGGAGCTGAAGCTTTCTTT. Translating gives CASSDPAGGAEAFF.

This clone was counted a single time. The chain has TRBV9 and TRBJ2-1; 7 nucleotides align to TRBD1. Germline CDR1 and CDR2: SGDLS and YYNGEE. Germline trimming cut 4 bases from V and 0 bases from J; bases unmatched to any gene: 7. This CDR3 contains 16 residues. For the CDR3, the DNA is TGTGCCAGCAGCCTAAGGGACAGTGGCTCCTACAATGAGCAGTTCTTC. It specifies CASSLRDSGSYNEQFF.